The text below deals with one T cell receptor (beta chain). Its antigen is not identified. The data were obtained in a study of T cell responses to AZD1222 COVID-19 vaccine. The germline V and J ends were trimmed by 0 bases and 1 base, with 15 bases remaining between them. The CDR3 sequence is 17 residues long. Germline assignment: CDR1 SGHAT and CDR2 FQNNGV. Repertoires were generated with immunoSEQ multiplex PCR, while TCRdb's copy carries only in-frame clones and drops some. The data hold 100,000 to 120,000 clones, with 94% observed a single time. General study results and limits: Baseline seropositivity occurred in only 5 or 6 AZD1222 recipients.

This specimen was peripheral blood, taken 28 days after the second AZD1222 dose. This rearrangement joins TRBV11-2 to TRBJ1-1; no definite D call. The sequence came from an adult who received the AZD1222 COVID-19 vaccine. This CDR3 reads CASSLDPAAPTNTEAFF. The CDR3 coding sequence is TGTGCCAGCAGCTTAGATCCAGCGGCACCGACGAACACTGAAGCTTTCTTT.